This TCR beta chain was profiled in a study of regulatory T cells in long-lasting Graves disease. Documented time point: persistent/refractory GD, antithyroid drugs over 5 years with positive TRAb. Extracted PBMC RNA gave rise to the TCR library. Libraries of TCR beta came from iRepertoire HTBI primers plus Arm-PCR of CDR3 regions. TCRdb reprocessed the multiplex PCR reads via MiXCR and lists one record per CDR3 protein. The data hold almost 350,000 distinct CDR3 sequences, with about 18% observed a single time. V lost 3 bases to trimming and J lost 4 bases; unmatched junction nucleotides: 11. The CDR3 is 16 residues long. Germline values: CDR1 KGHSH, CDR2 LQKENI.

The source material was peripheral blood mononuclear cells (PBMCs), sampled when the disease was refractory, from a patient treated with antithyroid drugs. The sequence derives from a female donor with Graves disease. This chain uses TRBV18 with TRBJ1-2; 7 bases agree with TRBD1. CDR3 in amino acids: CASSPGKQGSTYGYTF. The CDR3, as DNA: TGTGCCAGCTCACCGGGGAAACAGGGGTCGACCTATGGCTACACCTTC. The full variable domain, in which reference TRBV18 and TRBJ1-2 provide the parts outside the CDR3, is NAGVMQNPRHLVRRRGQEARLRCSPMKGHSHVYWYRQLPEEGLKFMVYLQKENIIDESGMPKERFSAEFPKEGPSILRIQQVVRGDSAAYFCASSPGKQGSTYGYTFGSGTRLTVV.